This T cell receptor beta chain comes out of a study of T-cell memory formation after mild COVID-19. Comments on this clonotype: Its antigen remains unknown.

Findings and limits, study-wide: Contracting clones from day 15 to 85 showed balanced CD4/CD8; later expanders favored CD4+. Pre-infection memory already had some responding clones, implying cross-reactive memory joined. Contracting CD4+ clones lay largely in CM and EM, with CD8+ ones residing in EMRA.

From the 5' RACE reads, TCRdb called clonotypes with MiXCR, one entry per CDR3 protein. The sample includes approximately 190,000 distinct CDR3 sequences, about 16% of them seen just once. The CDR3 totals 16 residues. J was trimmed by 7 bases and V by 6 bases; bases with no gene match: 11. The rearrangement uses TRBV12-3 or TRBV12-4 and TRBJ2-1; 11 bases fit TRBD2. The sequencing input was PBMCs or a T cell subset sorted from them (not recorded which). The sequence was obtained from an adult woman who had mild COVID-19 (a few samples of this study predate the infection). Cell type and time point are not known. The DNA of the CDR3 is TGTGCCAGCAGCCCCCTACTAGCGGGGGTTCCGAATGAGCAGTTCTTC. It codes for CASSPLLAGVPNEQFF.